A selection of T cell receptor beta chains follows, all from one sample in a study of Graves' ophthalmopathy and Graves' hyperthyroidism. MiXCR, run by TCRdb on the multiplex PCR reads, gives a single entry per CDR3 protein. In the table there are about 500,000 distinct CDR3 sequences, under 40% of which are singletons. What was sequenced was peripheral blood or thyroid tissue (not recorded which). Receptor source: an adult man with Graves' hyperthyroidism. CDR3s include the opening cysteine and the closing phenylalanine or tryptophan. A D gene is named only where the DNA matches it firmly. Only some rows state a clone size, as once, few, many or a class for expanded clones.

J: TRBJ2-3; D: NA; size: few; V: TRBV3-1; DNA: TGTGCCAGCAGCCAAGTTGCGAGAGATACGCAGTATTTT; CDR3: CASSQVARDTQYF
J: TRBJ2-7; D: NA; size: NA; V: TRBV5-8; DNA: TGTGCCAGCAGGGGGCGGACTCCACCCTACGAGCAGTACTTC; CDR3: CASRGRTPPYEQYF
J: TRBJ1-1; D: TRBD1; size: once; V: TRBV19; DNA: TGTGCCAGTAGCACTAGGGGGCGGTCGGCGACCACTGAAGCTTTCTTT; CDR3: CASSTRGRSATTEAFF
J: TRBJ2-5; D: NA; size: few; V: TRBV7-3; DNA: TGTGCCAGCAGCTTAGGAGGCTGGGGGGCCGGTGAGACCCAGTACTTC; CDR3: CASSLGGWGAGETQYF
J: TRBJ1-2; D: TRBD1; size: NA; V: TRBV29-1; DNA: TGCAGCGCTCCGGAGGGACAGCGCTATGGCTACACCTTT; CDR3: CSAPEGQRYGYTF
J: TRBJ1-2; D: NA; size: NA; V: TRBV24-1; DNA: TGTGCCACCAGTGACCCACGGGACGGGTACTATGGCTACACCTTC; CDR3: CATSDPRDGYYGYTF
J: TRBJ1-1; D: TRBD1; size: NA; V: TRBV5-4; DNA: TGTGCCAGCAGCCAGGGGGAGGCGAACACTGAAGCTTTCTTT; CDR3: CASSQGEANTEAFF
J: TRBJ1-2; D: NA; size: NA; V: TRBV7-3; DNA: TGTGCCAGCAGATGGACCCAAAATCACCATAGCTACACCTTC; CDR3: CASRWTQNHHSYTF
J: TRBJ1-1; D: NA; size: many; V: TRBV5-4; DNA: TGTGCCAGCAGCTTGGAGGTACCCACTGAAGCTTTCTTT; CDR3: CASSLEVPTEAFF
J: TRBJ1-1; D: NA; size: many; V: TRBV7-9; DNA: TGTGCCAGCAGGGGGACCGAGAACACTGAAGCTTTCTTT; CDR3: CASRGTENTEAFF
J: TRBJ2-7; D: NA; size: NA; V: TRBV18; DNA: TGTGCCAGCTCACCGGCCGCCGAGAGATCCTACGAGCAGTACTTC; CDR3: CASSPAAERSYEQYF
J: TRBJ1-1; D: NA; size: NA; V: TRBV12-3/TRBV12-4; DNA: TGTGCCAGCAGTTCCCGGACGGGGCTAGGTCTTTCTGAAGCTTTCTTT; CDR3: CASSSRTGLGLSEAFF
J: TRBJ2-7; D: NA; size: NA; V: TRBV7-9; DNA: TGTGCCAGCAGCCCGGACGAGCAGTACTTC; CDR3: CASSPDEQYF
J: TRBJ2-1; D: NA; size: NA; V: TRBV7-9; DNA: TGTGCCAGCAGCCAAGATCTCGGCGGGGTGGTCAATGAGCAGTTCTTC; CDR3: CASSQDLGGVVNEQFF
J: TRBJ2-5; D: NA; size: many; V: TRBV7-9; DNA: TGTGCCAGCAGCACCTCCTTTATGGGCCAGTACTTC; CDR3: CASSTSFMGQYF
J: TRBJ1-2; D: TRBD1; size: NA; V: TRBV27; DNA: TGTGCCAGCAGTTTAATGGGACAGAACTATGGCTACACCTTC; CDR3: CASSLMGQNYGYTF
J: TRBJ1-1; D: NA; size: NA; V: TRBV5-1; DNA: TGCGCCAGCAGCTTGGGGCCGACGAACACTGAAGCTTTCTTT; CDR3: CASSLGPTNTEAFF
J: TRBJ2-7; D: NA; size: NA; V: TRBV7-4; DNA: TGTGCCAGCAGCTTGCAGGGGGGATACTACGAGCAGTACTTC; CDR3: CASSLQGGYYEQYF
J: TRBJ2-5; D: NA; size: few; V: TRBV27; DNA: TGTGCCACCTACGCTCGGAGGGGCCAAGAGACCCAGTACTTC; CDR3: CATYARRGQETQYF
J: TRBJ2-5; D: NA; size: many; V: TRBV6-1; DNA: TGTGCCAGCAGTGATCCCAGCCCGGGGGAGACCCAGTACTTC; CDR3: CASSDPSPGETQYF
J: TRBJ2-5; D: NA; size: NA; V: TRBV7-8; DNA: TGTGCCAGCAGAGATATGGCCCATACAGGGTATCAAGAGACCCAGTACTTC; CDR3: CASRDMAHTGYQETQYF
J: TRBJ1-2; D: TRBD1; size: many; V: TRBV14; DNA: TGTGCCAGCAGCCCTCGACAGGGGTCTGGCTACACCTTC; CDR3: CASSPRQGSGYTF
J: TRBJ1-5; D: NA; size: many; V: TRBV4-1; DNA: TGCGCCAGCAGCCAAGTAGGTCTGGGGAAGGGGCAGCCCCAGCATTTT; CDR3: CASSQVGLGKGQPQHF
J: TRBJ1-4; D: TRBD1; size: NA; V: TRBV25-1; DNA: TGTGCCAGCTCACCTGGACAGGGGGAAAGTGAAAAACTGTTTTTT; CDR3: CASSPGQGESEKLFF
J: TRBJ2-3; D: TRBD1; size: few; V: TRBV29-1; DNA: TGCAGCGTTGAGGGGGGACAGGGGGATACGCAGTATTTT; CDR3: CSVEGGQGDTQYF
J: TRBJ2-3; D: TRBD1; size: many; V: TRBV2; DNA: TGTGCCAGCAGTCGGGACAGGGTGAACACAGATACGCAGTATTTT; CDR3: CASSRDRVNTDTQYF
J: TRBJ1-6; D: NA; size: many; V: TRBV7-2; DNA: TGTGCCAGCAGCTTGGACCGAAATTCACCCCTCCACTTT; CDR3: CASSLDRNSPLHF
J: TRBJ2-6; D: NA; size: many; V: TRBV15; DNA: TGTGCCACCAGCAGAACGGGGGTCTCTGGGGCCAACGTCCTGACTTTC; CDR3: CATSRTGVSGANVLTF
J: TRBJ2-7; D: TRBD2; size: many; V: TRBV4-1; DNA: TGCGCCAGCAGCCCTATACTAGCGGGAGGTTACGAGCAGTACTTC; CDR3: CASSPILAGGYEQYF
J: TRBJ1-5; D: TRBD1; size: NA; V: TRBV7-9; DNA: TGTGCCAGCAGCCTCCCAGGGGGCGATCAGCCCCAGCATTTT; CDR3: CASSLPGGDQPQHF
J: TRBJ2-3; D: TRBD2; size: NA; V: TRBV2; DNA: TGTGCCAGCAGTCCTAGCGGGGGAATCACAGATACGCAGTATTTT; CDR3: CASSPSGGITDTQYF
J: TRBJ2-5; D: TRBD2; size: NA; V: TRBV7-9; DNA: TGTGCCAGCAGCCAAGCGGGAGGGCCCCGAGAGACCCAGTACTTC; CDR3: CASSQAGGPRETQYF
J: TRBJ1-2; D: NA; size: many; V: TRBV28; DNA: TGTGCCAGCAGTATGGGACGGAACTATGGCTACACCTTC; CDR3: CASSMGRNYGYTF
J: TRBJ1-1; D: NA; size: NA; V: TRBV10-3; DNA: TGTGCCATCAGGGGGACTGACACTGAAGCTTCCTTT; CDR3: CAIRGTDTEASF
J: TRBJ2-7; D: NA; size: many; V: TRBV6-5; DNA: TGTGCCAGCAGGGGAGTGGACAGCGTCTCCTACGAGCAGTACTTC; CDR3: CASRGVDSVSYEQYF
J: TRBJ1-2; D: NA; size: many; V: TRBV6-5; DNA: TGTGCCAGCAGTTACTACCGTTGGGATGGCTACACCTTC; CDR3: CASSYYRWDGYTF
J: TRBJ1-2; D: NA; size: many; V: TRBV9; DNA: TGTGCCAGCAGCCCCAAAGGGGCAGGGCGGTATGGCTACACCTTC; CDR3: CASSPKGAGRYGYTF
J: TRBJ1-5; D: NA; size: many; V: TRBV7-9; DNA: TGTGCCAGCAGCGGGACCGGGCCCCAGCCCCAGCATTTT; CDR3: CASSGTGPQPQHF
J: TRBJ1-2; D: TRBD1; size: NA; V: TRBV24-1; DNA: TGTGCCACCAGTGATGGGGGAGGGGGCATGGCGGATGGCTACACCTTC; CDR3: CATSDGGGGMADGYTF
J: TRBJ1-1; D: TRBD1; size: once; V: TRBV12-3/TRBV12-4; DNA: TGTGCCAGCAGGCTCTCACAGGGGGCAGTTACTGAAGCTTTCTTT; CDR3: CASRLSQGAVTEAFF
J: TRBJ1-1; D: NA; size: many; V: TRBV7-9; DNA: TGTGCCAGCAGCGGTTGGGGTCGGGGGATGAACACTGAAGCTTTCTTT; CDR3: CASSGWGRGMNTEAFF
J: TRBJ1-4; D: NA; size: NA; V: TRBV20-1; DNA: TGCAGTGCACCGGAAAGGGAGGAGGGTGAAAAACTGTTTTTT; CDR3: CSAPEREEGEKLFF
J: TRBJ1-1; D: NA; size: many; V: TRBV4-1; DNA: TGCGCCAGCAGCCAAGACGGGGACGACACTGAAGCTTTCTTT; CDR3: CASSQDGDDTEAFF
J: TRBJ2-2; D: NA; size: NA; V: TRBV24-1; DNA: TGTGCCACCAGTGATTTCCAGGGCGAGCTGTTTTTT; CDR3: CATSDFQGELFF
J: TRBJ1-1; D: NA; size: many; V: TRBV7-8; DNA: TGTGCCAGCAGCCGAGCGGTACGGTTCACTGAAGCTTTCTTT; CDR3: CASSRAVRFTEAFF
J: TRBJ1-2; D: NA; size: NA; V: TRBV30; DNA: TGTGCCGGAAATGAGGGCAATGGCTACACCTTC; CDR3: CAGNEGNGYTF
J: TRBJ1-2; D: TRBD1; size: many; V: TRBV7-9; DNA: TGTGCCAGCAGCTCAGGACAGGGGGCTATCTATGGCTACACCTTC; CDR3: CASSSGQGAIYGYTF
J: TRBJ1-2; D: TRBD1; size: many; V: TRBV5-5; DNA: TGTGCCAGCAGCACGGGGACAGGAACCTATGGCTACACCTTC; CDR3: CASSTGTGTYGYTF
J: TRBJ2-5; D: NA; size: few; V: TRBV18; DNA: TGTGCCAGCTCACCACCGAAGACAGAGACCCAGTACTTC; CDR3: CASSPPKTETQYF
J: TRBJ2-1; D: NA; size: NA; V: TRBV19; DNA: TGTGCCGGTAGTATCGAGGGGGGTTGGGGCAATGAGCAGTTCTTC; CDR3: CAGSIEGGWGNEQFF
J: TRBJ2-7; D: NA; size: many; V: TRBV7-9; DNA: TGTGCCAGCAGCTCAGGAGGGGTCGAGCAGTACTTC; CDR3: CASSSGGVEQYF
J: TRBJ2-1; D: TRBD2; size: NA; V: TRBV7-3; DNA: TGTGCCAGCAGTCATAGCGGGAGAAATCGGAATGAGCAGTTCTTC; CDR3: CASSHSGRNRNEQFF
J: TRBJ1-2; D: NA; size: NA; V: TRBV6-1; DNA: TGTGCCAGCAGTGAACCGGGCGACTATGGCTACACCTTC; CDR3: CASSEPGDYGYTF
J: TRBJ2-7; D: TRBD2; size: many; V: TRBV6-5; DNA: TGTGCCAGCAGTTACTCTAGCGGGAGGGCCCTCCACGAGCAGTACTTC; CDR3: CASSYSSGRALHEQYF
J: TRBJ2-7; D: TRBD1; size: many; V: TRBV7-2; DNA: TGTGCCAGCAGCTTGAGGGACAGCGCTAGCTCCTACGAGCAGTACTTC; CDR3: CASSLRDSASSYEQYF
J: TRBJ2-5; D: NA; size: NA; V: TRBV9; DNA: TGTGCCAGCAGCGCCCCCCCGGGCGGCGGCCAGGGAGTCGAGACCCAGTACTTC; CDR3: CASSAPPGGGQGVETQYF
J: TRBJ2-7; D: TRBD1; size: once; V: TRBV6-1; DNA: TGTGTGGGGAAGCCAGGGGGTAGCTACGAGCAGTACTTC; CDR3: CVGKPGGSYEQYF
J: TRBJ1-1; D: NA; size: NA; V: TRBV24-1; DNA: TGTGCCACCAAGGGTCAAGGGTCGAAAGCTTTCTTT; CDR3: CATKGQGSKAFF
J: TRBJ1-1; D: TRBD1; size: NA; V: TRBV6-1; DNA: TGTGCCAGCAGTGAAGTTAGGACAGGGTCCGGTAAAGCTTTCTTT; CDR3: CASSEVRTGSGKAFF